This T cell receptor (beta chain) is from a study of shared clonotypes between healthy human individuals. Study details: The composition of the donors was a couple of women and a few men aged 18 to 49. Notes on the study in general: Generally, estimated richness proved larger in naive subsets than it did in memory subsets.

The naive CD8 fraction comprised CD45RO-negative cells positively selected for CCR7 and excluded terminally differentiated effector memory CD45RA+ cells. The CDR3 is 17 amino acids. In germline, CDR1 is SGDLS, CDR2 YYNGEE. Between the trimmed V and J ends, which lost 3 bases and 0 bases, there was a span of 18 bases. Points on this clone: What it recognizes is unknown.

The DNA input per sorted-subset replicate PCR was 150 to 200 ng, corresponding to roughly 30,000 T cell genomes. Profiling relied on immunoSEQ multiplex PCR, and the TCRdb table lists in-frame clones only, not all of them. Here the sample spans about 2 million clones, approximately 94% being singletons. The J gene is TRBJ1-2, the V gene TRBV9; D unresolved. Sequencing was done on a sample of naive CD8+ T cells sorted from blood. The TCR sequence derives from a man younger than 35 in good health. The CDR3 region has the DNA TGTGCCAGCAGCGCGCCTCGGACCTCCCCTCCTAACTATGGCTACACCTTC. It yields the protein CASSAPRTSPPNYGYTF.